These 6 T cell receptor beta chains were sequenced from one sample in a study of blood T cell repertoires in COVID-19. Clones were read by immunoSEQ multiplex PCR, and TCRdb kept only the in-frame ones, dropping some. The sample lists about 150,000 clones; roughly 89% were seen once. Sequenced input: peripheral blood. These receptors all stem from a human donor in a cohort sampled during active COVID-19.

The V and J genes are TRBV3-1 (or the pseudogene TRBV3-2) and TRBJ1-3; D is possibly TRBD1 (6 bases). CDR1 and CDR2 from the germline V gene are LGHDT and YNNKEL (reference sequence). Trimming stripped 4 bases from V and 2 bases from J, with 24 bases between. The CDR3 is 19 residues long. For the CDR3, the DNA is TGTGCCAGCAGCCCACCCACGACCTTGTTTGGGGGCCCTGGAAACACCATATATTTT. Its translation is CASSPPTTLFGGPGNTIYF.

This clone was observed many times. This chain joins TRBV7-3 and TRBJ2-2; TRBD2 aligns across 12 bases. The CDR3 is 16 amino acids. CDR1 SGHTA and CDR2 FQGTGA come from the germline V gene. J gave up 7 bases and V 5 bases, and 8 bases lay outside the gene matches. The CDR3 is CASSPRLAGDGGELFF. In nucleotides, the CDR3 is TGTGCCAGCAGCCCCCGACTAGCGGGGGATGGCGGGGAGCTGTTTTTT. Full variable domain (rest looked up from reference TRBV7-3 and TRBJ2-2): GAGVSQTPSNKVTEKGKYVELRCDPISGHTALYWYRQSLGQGPEFLIYFQGTGAADDSGLPNDRFFAVRPEGSVSTLKIQRTERGDSAVYLCASSPRLAGDGGELFFGEGSRLTVL.

The CDR3 DNA is TGTGCCAGCAGCTCTCGACCCAGGGGAACCGGGGAGCTGTTTTTT. Its protein is CASSSRPRGTGELFF. This chain uses TRBV7-3 with TRBJ2-2; D is possibly TRBD1 (6 bases). Germline V gene lookup returns CDR1 SGHTA and CDR2 FQGTGA. This CDR3 has 15 residues. Deletions cut 4 bases from V and 5 bases from J, with 14 bases between.

The chain combines TRBV30 with TRBJ2-7, with 9 positions matching TRBD2. Per the germline V gene, CDR1 is GTSNPN and CDR2 is SVGIG (reference sequence). The CDR3 has 11 amino acids. J lost 12 bases, V lost 4 bases, and 7 bases had no gene match. CDR3 protein: CAWTRGGPLYF. The CDR3, as DNA: TGTGCCTGGACGCGGGGGGGACCATTGTACTTC.

The chain recombines TRBV6-2 or TRBV6-3 with TRBJ2-5, with TRBD1 matching 7 bases. This CDR3 is built from 15 residues. Germline values: CDR1 MNHEY, CDR2 SVGEGT. Losses at the gene ends were 2 bases for V and 5 bases for J; bases not matched to a gene: 8. The chain's CDR3 is CASSYRGPNGETQYF. In DNA, the CDR3 is TGTGCCAGCAGTTACAGGGGGCCCAATGGGGAGACCCAGTACTTC.

V and J are TRBV3-1 (or the pseudogene TRBV3-2) and TRBJ2-4; D call uncertain. In germline, CDR1 is LGHDT, CDR2 YNNKEL (reference sequence). Trimming removed 0 bases at V and 3 bases at J, with 9 bases between. The CDR3 totals 15 residues. CDR3 in DNA: TGTGCCAGCAGCCAAGACAGTTCCTTCAAAAACATTCAGTACTTC. This codes for CASSQDSSFKNIQYF.